This T cell receptor beta chain came from a study of cytomegalovirus exposure and HLA in healthy donors. Overall study findings and caveats: Testing in vitro showed a few CMV-associated chains specific for CMV antigens. Most TCR sequences showed up rarely, but some public TCRs showed up in many donors.

Only in-frame clones appear in the TCRdb table, and some are missing; sequencing was by immunoSEQ multiplex PCR. The sample yields 150,000 or so clones, approximately 86% seen once. This clone has a single count. What it binds is not known. With V trimmed by 3 bases and J by 2 bases, 3 bases remained unmatched. The CDR3 loop spans 14 amino acids. CDR1 and CDR2 from the germline V gene are LNHDA and SQIVND (reference sequence). The material sequenced was PBMCs. The rearrangement uses TRBV19 and TRBJ2-7; the match to TRBD2 covers 8 bases. This sequence originates from a man younger than 35 in good health and CMV-seropositive. CDR3 coding DNA: TGTGCCAGTAGTATGGCGGGGGGTGCCTACGAGCAGTACTTC. It codes for CASSMAGGAYEQYF.